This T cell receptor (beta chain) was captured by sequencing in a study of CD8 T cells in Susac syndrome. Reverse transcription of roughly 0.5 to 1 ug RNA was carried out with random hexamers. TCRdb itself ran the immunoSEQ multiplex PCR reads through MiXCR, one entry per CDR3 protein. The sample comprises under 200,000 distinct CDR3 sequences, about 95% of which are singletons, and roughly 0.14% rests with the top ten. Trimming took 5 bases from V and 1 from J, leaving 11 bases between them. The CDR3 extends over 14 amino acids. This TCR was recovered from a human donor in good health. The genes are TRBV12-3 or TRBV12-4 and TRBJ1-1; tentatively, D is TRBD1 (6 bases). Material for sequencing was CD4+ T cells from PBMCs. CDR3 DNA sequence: TGTGCCAGCAGTCAACTACAGGGGAACACTGAAGCTTTCTTT. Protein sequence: CASSQLQGNTEAFF.